This T cell receptor beta chain was recovered during a study of blood T cell repertoires in COVID-19. Looking at the study overall: Sites in the United States, Italy and Spain provided acute and convalescent COVID-19 samples.

Measured with immunoSEQ multiplex PCR; TCRdb has only the in-frame clones, and not every one. Of about 340,000 clones listed, approximately 83% are singletons. The CDR3 consists of 12 residues. V lost 4 bases and J 10 bases, leaving 10 bases between the germline ends. Germline assignment: CDR1 MDHEN and CDR2 SYDVKM. In this sample, this clone turned up once. This sequence originates from a woman between 40 and 50 years old with acute COVID-19. This rearrangement joins TRBV28 to TRBJ1-4; D gene unclear. The sequencing sample was made of PBMCs or T cells enriched from blood (not recorded which). The CDR3 spells CASSSTRGKLFF. In DNA, the CDR3 is TGTGCCAGCAGTTCGACTCGTGGAAAACTGTTTTTT.